This note documents a single T cell receptor beta chain sequence. This specimen comes from a study of T cell responses to AZD1222 COVID-19 vaccine. Clones were sequenced by immunoSEQ multiplex PCR, and TCRdb holds only the in-frame ones, with some missing. The top ten hold roughly 10% of the sample, which has 90,000 to 95,000 clones, 85% to 90% seen once. J lost 3 bases, V lost 7 bases, and 9 bases had no gene match. The CDR3 covers 15 residues. Germline V lookup: CDR1 LNHDA, CDR2 SQIVND (reference sequence). This chain connects TRBV19 to TRBJ1-2; 9 bases map to TRBD1. Sequenced material: peripheral blood, taken on day 0 of AZD1222 vaccination. This TCR was recovered from an adult in good health. CDR3 nucleotides: TGTGCCAGTACTCCCCCGGGACAGGGCTACTATGGCTACACCTTC. Amino acids: CASTPPGQGYYGYTF.